The 9 T cell receptor beta chains given below trace back to one sample, sequenced in a study of blood T cell repertoires in COVID-19 (dated by TCRdb to 2020 to 2021). The library was prepared using the immunoSEQ multiplex PCR assay. TCRdb stores this immuneACCESS table with in-frame sequences only. Part of the clones is absent; in the studies checked, under half of the shortfall reflects unresolved V genes, and no reason is known for the rest. A total of 150,000 to 180,000 clones appear in this sample, around 83% of them only once. Together, the top ten hold 25% to 30% of the sample. The source material was peripheral blood. These receptors all stem from a woman aged 55-70 years with acute or convalescent COVID-19.

The chain couples TRBV5-1 to TRBJ2-3, with D possibly TRBD1 on 5 matching bases. Germline assignment: CDR1 SGHRS and CDR2 YFSETQ. The CDR3 covers 16 residues. Trimming took off 0 bases at V and 1 base at J, with 12 bases between the two ends. The CDR3 DNA is TGCGCCAGCAGCTTGGAGGGGCGCAGGGGCACAGATACGCAGTATTTT. Residues: CASSLEGRRGTDTQYF. The entire variable domain, with the rest obtained from reference TRBV5-1 and TRBJ2-3, is as follows: KAGVTQTPRYLIKTRGQQVTLSCSPISGHRSVSWYQQTPGQGLQFLFEYFSETQRNKGNFPGRFSGRQFSNSRSEMNVSTLELGDSALYLCASSLEGRRGTDTQYFGPGTRLTVL.

V is TRBV5-4 and J is TRBJ1-1, with D tentatively TRBD1 (5 bases). Germline CDR1 SGHNT, CDR2 YYREEE (reference sequence). The CDR3 is 16 amino acids. Trimming took 1 base from V and 1 from J, leaving 14 bases between them. CDR3 protein: CASSLNGALGNTEAFF. In DNA form, the CDR3 reads TGTGCCAGCAGCTTGAATGGGGCGCTGGGGAACACTGAAGCTTTCTTT.

J is TRBJ1-3 and V is TRBV21-1; TRBD1, the table's D call, was not compared with the DNA. TRBV21-1 is shown as a pseudogene. CDR3 length: 16 amino acids. The CDR3 loop reads CASSKPTGTAEGTIYF. Here the CDR3 DNA reads TGTGCCAGCAGCAAACCGACCGGGACAGCTGAAGGCACCATATATTTT.

This clone turned up a few times. The chain employs TRBV27 and TRBJ1-1, with TRBD1 matching over 7 bases. Germline V CDR1 and CDR2: MNHEY, SMNVEV (reference sequence). The CDR3 runs 14 residues. V lost 6 bases, J lost 6 bases, and 10 bases stayed unmatched. Here the CDR3 reads CASSRYDRVPEAFF. The CDR3 DNA is TGTGCCAGCAGCCGATACGACAGGGTCCCTGAAGCTTTCTTT.

A word on this clone: Other DNA sequences in the same sample also yield this CDR3. The CDR3 protein is CASSRDSSYEQYF. The CDR3 DNA reads TGTGCCAGTAGCCGGGACAGTTCCTACGAGCAGTACTTC. The V call is TRBV19, the J call TRBJ2-7; TRBD1 matches 7 bases. The CDR3 covers 13 residues. V lost 6 bases to trimming and J lost 1 base; unmatched junction nucleotides: 3. Germline V gene data show CDR1 as LNHDA and CDR2 as SQIVND (reference sequence).

The rearrangement uses TRBV9 and TRBJ1-2; 8 bases align to TRBD1. Trimming took 2 bases from V and 3 from J; bases not matched to a gene: 6. The CDR3 covers 15 residues. Germline V lookup: CDR1 SGDLS, CDR2 YYNGEE. Written as DNA, the CDR3 is TGTGCCAGCAGCGTGACGGACAGGGCTTACTATGGCTACACCTTC. Amino acid sequence: CASSVTDRAYYGYTF. The variable domain in full, with the rest retrieved from reference TRBV9 and TRBJ1-2, is DSGVTQTPKHLITATGQRVTLRCSPRSGDLSVYWYQQSLDQGLQFLIQYYNGEERAKGNILERFSAQQFPDLHSELNLSSLELGDSALYFCASSVTDRAYYGYTFGSGTRLTVV.

This clone has only a few counts. This chain joins TRBV3-1 (or the pseudogene TRBV3-2) and TRBJ2-3; weak D call: TRBD2 (7 bases). V was clipped by 6 bases and J by 4 bases, with 23 bases between them. CDR3 length: 17 amino acids. Germline V gene data show CDR1 as LGHDT and CDR2 as YNNKEL (reference sequence). This CDR3 reads CASSYRMGGAVADTQYF. The CDR3 DNA is TGTGCCAGCAGTTACCGGATGGGGGGGGCCGTTGCAGATACGCAGTATTTT.

The CDR3 reads CAISPGGVGYGYTF. The CDR3, as DNA: TGTGCCATCTCGCCAGGGGGCGTCGGCTATGGCTACACCTTC. The chain joins TRBV10-3 to TRBJ1-2, with 8 bases aligning to TRBD1. The length of the CDR3 is 14 residues. V was pared by 8 bases and J by 4 bases, with 9 bases of the junction left unmatched. CDR1 ENHRY and CDR2 SYGVKD come from the germline V gene.

This clone was recorded many times. The rearrangement links TRBV9 to TRBJ1-5; perhaps TRBD1 as D (5 bases). Germline V CDR1 and CDR2: SGDLS, YYNGEE. This CDR3 has 19 amino acids. Trimming shortened V by 0 bases and J by 5 bases, and 24 bases separated the two germline ends. The CDR3 loop reads CASSVAETGGGFGHQPQHF. CDR3 nucleotides: TGTGCCAGCAGCGTAGCTGAAACCGGGGGAGGGTTCGGACATCAGCCCCAGCATTTT.